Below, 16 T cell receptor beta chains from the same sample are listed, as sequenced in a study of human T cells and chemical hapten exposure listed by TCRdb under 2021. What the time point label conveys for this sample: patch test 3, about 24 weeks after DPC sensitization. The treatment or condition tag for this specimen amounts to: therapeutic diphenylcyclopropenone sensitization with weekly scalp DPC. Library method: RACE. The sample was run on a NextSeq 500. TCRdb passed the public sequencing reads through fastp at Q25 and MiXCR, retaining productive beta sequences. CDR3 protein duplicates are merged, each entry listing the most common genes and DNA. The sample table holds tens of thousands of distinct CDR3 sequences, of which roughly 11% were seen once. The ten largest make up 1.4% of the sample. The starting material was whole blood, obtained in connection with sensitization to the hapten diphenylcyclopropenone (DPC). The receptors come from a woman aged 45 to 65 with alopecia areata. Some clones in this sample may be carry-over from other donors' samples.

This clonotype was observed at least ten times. Written as DNA, the CDR3 is TGTGCCAGCAGTCTCCCGGGACAACAAAATTCACCCCTCCACTTT. Translating gives CASSLPGQQNSPLHF. This chain joins TRBV28 and TRBJ1-6; maybe TRBD1 (6 bases). The CDR3 totals 15 residues. V was clipped by 5 bases and J by 7 bases, with 15 bases between them. Germline CDR1 and CDR2: MDHEN and SYDVKM. The complete variable domain, with remaining parts taken from reference TRBV28 and TRBJ1-6, reads DVKVTQSSRYLVKRTGEKVFLECVQDMDHENMFWYRQDPGLGLRLIYFSYDVKMKEKGDIPEGYSVSREKKERFSLILESASTNQTSMYLCASSLPGQQNSPLHFGNGTRLTVT.

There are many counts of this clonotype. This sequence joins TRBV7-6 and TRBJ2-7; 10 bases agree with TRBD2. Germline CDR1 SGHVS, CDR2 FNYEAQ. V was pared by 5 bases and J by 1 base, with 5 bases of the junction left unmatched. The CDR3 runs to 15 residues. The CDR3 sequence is CASSPRLAGSYEQYF. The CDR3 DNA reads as TGTGCCAGCAGCCCCCGACTAGCGGGTTCCTACGAGCAGTACTTC.

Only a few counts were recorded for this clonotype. The CDR3 DNA reads TGTGCCAGCAGTTTTTTCCCCAGTGACTCTGAAGCTTTCTTT. This gives the protein CASSFFPSDSEAFF. The genes are TRBV27 and TRBJ1-1; D ambiguous. There are 14 residues in the CDR3. V was shortened by 3 bases and J by 6 bases, with 14 bases between the two germline ends. Germline V gene lookup returns CDR1 MNHEY and CDR2 SMNVEV (reference sequence).

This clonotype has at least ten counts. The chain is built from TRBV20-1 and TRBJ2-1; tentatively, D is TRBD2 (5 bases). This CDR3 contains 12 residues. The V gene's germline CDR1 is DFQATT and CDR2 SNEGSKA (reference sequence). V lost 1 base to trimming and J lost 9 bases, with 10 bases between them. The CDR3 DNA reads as TGCAGTGCTAGAGGGACTCCGGGTGAGCAGTTCTTC. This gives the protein CSARGTPGEQFF.

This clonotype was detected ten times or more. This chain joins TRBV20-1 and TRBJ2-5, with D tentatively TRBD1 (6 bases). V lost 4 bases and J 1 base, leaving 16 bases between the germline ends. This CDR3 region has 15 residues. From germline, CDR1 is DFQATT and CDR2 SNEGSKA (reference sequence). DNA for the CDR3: TGCAGTGCTATCAGGGGCCGAAGTCCCCAAGAGACCCAGTACTTC. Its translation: CSAIRGRSPQETQYF.

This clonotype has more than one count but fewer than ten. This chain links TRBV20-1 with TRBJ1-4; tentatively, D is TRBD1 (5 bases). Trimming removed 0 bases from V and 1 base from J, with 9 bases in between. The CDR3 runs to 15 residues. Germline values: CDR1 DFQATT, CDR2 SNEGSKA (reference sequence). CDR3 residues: CSARDSTVTNEKLFF. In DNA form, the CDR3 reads TGCAGTGCTAGAGACTCGACAGTAACTAATGAAAAACTGTTTTTT.

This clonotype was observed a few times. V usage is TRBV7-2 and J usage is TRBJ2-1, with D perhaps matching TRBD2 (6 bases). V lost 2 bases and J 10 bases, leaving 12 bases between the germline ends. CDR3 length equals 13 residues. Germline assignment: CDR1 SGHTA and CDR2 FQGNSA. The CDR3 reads CASSLWSGVEQFF. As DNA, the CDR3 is TGTGCCAGCAGCTTATGGTCGGGGGTAGAGCAGTTCTTC. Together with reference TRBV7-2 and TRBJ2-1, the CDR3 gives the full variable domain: GAGVSQSPSNKVTEKGKDVELRCDPISGHTALYWYRQSLGQGLEFLIYFQGNSAPDKSGLPSDRFSAERTGGSVSTLTIQRTQQEDSAVYLCASSLWSGVEQFFGPGTRLTVL.

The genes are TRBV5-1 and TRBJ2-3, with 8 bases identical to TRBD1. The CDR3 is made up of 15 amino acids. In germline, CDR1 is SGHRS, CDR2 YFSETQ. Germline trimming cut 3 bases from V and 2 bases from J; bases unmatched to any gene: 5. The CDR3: CASSSGTGYTDTQYF. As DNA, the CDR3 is TGCGCCAGCAGCTCGGGGACAGGTTACACAGATACGCAGTATTTT.

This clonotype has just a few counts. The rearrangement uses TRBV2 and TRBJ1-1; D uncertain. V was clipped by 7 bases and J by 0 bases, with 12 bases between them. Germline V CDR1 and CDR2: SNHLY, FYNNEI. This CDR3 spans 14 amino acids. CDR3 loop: CASKEARLNTEAFF. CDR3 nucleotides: TGTGCCAGCAAGGAGGCGCGTTTGAACACTGAAGCTTTCTTT.

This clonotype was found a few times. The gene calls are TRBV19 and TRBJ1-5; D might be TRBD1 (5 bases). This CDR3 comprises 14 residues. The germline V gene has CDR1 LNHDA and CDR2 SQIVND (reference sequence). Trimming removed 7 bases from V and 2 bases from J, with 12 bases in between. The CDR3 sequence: CASTGQGGNQPQHF. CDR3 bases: TGTGCCAGTACCGGGCAGGGAGGCAATCAGCCCCAGCATTTT. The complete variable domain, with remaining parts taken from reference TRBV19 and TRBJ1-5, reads DGGITQSPKYLFRKEGQNVTLSCEQNLNHDAMYWYRQDPGQGLRLIYYSQIVNDFQKGDIAEGYSVSREKKESFPLTVTSAQKNPTAFYLCASTGQGGNQPQHFGDGTRLSIL.

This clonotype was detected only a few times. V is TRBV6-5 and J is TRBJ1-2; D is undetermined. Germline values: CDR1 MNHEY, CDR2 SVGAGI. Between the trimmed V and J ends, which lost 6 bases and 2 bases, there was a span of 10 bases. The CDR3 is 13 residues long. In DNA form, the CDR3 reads TGTGCCAGCAGGCCCATCGAGAACTATGGCTACACCTTC. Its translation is CASRPIENYGYTF.

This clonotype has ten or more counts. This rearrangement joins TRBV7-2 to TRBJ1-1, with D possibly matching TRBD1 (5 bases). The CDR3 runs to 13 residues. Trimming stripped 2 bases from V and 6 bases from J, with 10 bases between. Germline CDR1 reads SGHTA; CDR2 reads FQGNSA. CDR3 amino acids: CASSLTVRAEAFF. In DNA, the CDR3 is TGTGCCAGCAGCTTAACGGTCAGGGCTGAAGCTTTCTTT.

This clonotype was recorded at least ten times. This chain's CDR3 is CASRKDSSYQPQHF. CDR3 in DNA: TGTGCCAGCAGGAAGGACAGCAGCTATCAGCCCCAGCATTTT. This chain uses TRBV6-6 with TRBJ1-5; a weak D match, TRBD1 (6 bases). The CDR3 is made up of 14 amino acids. V lost 6 bases and J lost 5, with 14 bases in between. Germline CDR1 reads MNHNY; CDR2 reads SVGAGI (reference sequence).

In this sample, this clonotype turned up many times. The CDR3 coding sequence is TGTGCCAGCAGCCAAGATAAGCGGGGGGCCAGGTACCAAGAGACCCAGTACTTC. Protein: CASSQDKRGARYQETQYF. The rearrangement joins TRBV4-2 to TRBJ2-5; TRBD2 agrees at 9 bases. Germline V lookup: CDR1 LGHNA, CDR2 YNFKEQ. Losses at the gene ends were 0 bases for V and 0 bases for J; bases not matched to a gene: 8. The CDR3 loop spans 18 amino acids.

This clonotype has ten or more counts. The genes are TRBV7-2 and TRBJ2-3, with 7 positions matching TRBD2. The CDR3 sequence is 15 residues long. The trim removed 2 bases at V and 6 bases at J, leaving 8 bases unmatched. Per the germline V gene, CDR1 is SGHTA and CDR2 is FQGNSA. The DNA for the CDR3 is TGTGCCAGCAGCTTATCTAGCGGACGGTGGGATACGCAGTATTTT. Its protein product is CASSLSSGRWDTQYF.

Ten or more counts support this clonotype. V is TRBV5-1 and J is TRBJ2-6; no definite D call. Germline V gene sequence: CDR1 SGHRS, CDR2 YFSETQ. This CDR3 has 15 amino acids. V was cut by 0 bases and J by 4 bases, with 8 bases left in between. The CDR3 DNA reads TGCGCCAGCAGCTTGGAACTTTCCGGGGCCAACGTCCTGACTTTC. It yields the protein CASSLELSGANVLTF. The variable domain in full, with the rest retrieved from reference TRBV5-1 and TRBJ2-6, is KAGVTQTPRYLIKTRGQQVTLSCSPISGHRSVSWYQQTPGQGLQFLFEYFSETQRNKGNFPGRFSGRQFSNSRSEMNVSTLELGDSALYLCASSLELSGANVLTFGAGSRLTVL.